This note documents a single TCR beta chain sequence. The target of this receptor is not known. This may stem from a read error, because a much larger clone lies one nucleotide away. Because the CDR3 is missing its conserved closing phenylalanine or tryptophan, this is likely a read error. The donors were 40 or so Caucasian individuals from Russia, aged about 6 to 95 years, who were systemically healthy. Each donor gave 8 to 10 milliliters of peripheral blood, drawn into EDTA-treated Vacutainer tubes. Ficoll-Paque density-gradient centrifugation was used to isolate PBMCs, with at least 7 million per sample. Trizol reagent was used to extract total RNA from the PBMCs, yielding at least 5.5 micrograms per sample. For every donor, flow cytometry on a PBMC aliquot measured the percentage of naive CD45RAhigh/CD27high T cells. The library relied on 5' RACE. Sequencing used an Illumina HiSeq 2500. A second PCR of roughly 6 to 11 cycles was run with a J-beta primer mix and a sample-barcoded 5' primer. Each TCR beta cDNA molecule received a unique molecular identifier from a template-switch 5' adaptor carrying 12 random nucleotides. At least 2.5 million CDR3-containing paired-end reads were obtained from each sample. First-strand cDNA was synthesized from all RNA with the Mint cDNA synthesis kit, primed by a TRBC-specific oligonucleotide. Following uracil-DNA glycosylase treatment, all cDNA underwent a first 18-cycle PCR with the universal primers M1SS and BC2_uni_R. Processing in the source paper ran as follows. Normalization of each sample was performed by random selection of 1 million high-quality reads, each carrying a distinct molecular identifier. Instead of being binned into consensus sequences, reads that shared molecular identifiers were thrown out. MiTCR, with a Q25 quality threshold and the strictest error-elimination algorithm, was used for CDR3 identification, clonotype clustering and error correction. Lower-bound total TCR beta diversity was estimated with a nonparametric unseen species model using Euler transformation. TCRdb redid the processing of the public reads, applying fastp at Q25 and MiXCR, and retained in-frame beta chains. Each entry merges the rows of one CDR3 protein and shows their most common DNA and genes. The V and J calls, along with clone size, are taken from TCRdb and not from the paper's own processing. This sample gives some 1.7 million distinct CDR3 sequences in total; over 25% of them show up just once. The ten largest account for approximately 7.7% of the sample.

V trim: 6 bases; J trim: 8 bases; unmatched bases: 16. The CDR3 length is 16 residues, termini included. Here the CDR3 DNA is all that survives: 48 bases in frame from base 1. The entry originates in a study of blood T cells in healthy people across ages (dated by TCRdb to the mid-2010s). Regarding the study in general: In model experiments, template switching captured about one uniquely barcoded TCR beta cDNA molecule for every two T cells. Donors were grouped into four age groups: young (average approximately 16 years), middle-aged (39), aged (over 55) and long-lived (approximately 82). For two donors (one aged 18 to 29 and one aged 80 or older), the study analyzed two additional independent replicas of 1 million unique cDNA reads from the same blood draw. Donors of different ages were randomly distributed across sequencing lanes to avoid experimental bias. The study measured age-related changes in TCR beta repertoire diversity using deep sequencing normalized with unique cDNA molecular identifiers.

Summary of the overall study and its limitations: There was a strong correlation between observed TCR beta diversity and the percentage of naive T cells measured by flow cytometry. Since profiling was done on bulk unsorted PBMCs, naive and antigen-experienced compartments could not be conclusively compared. Estimates of total diversity based on one million sequenced T cells were regarded as lower bounds and as underestimates. Compared with the aged group, the long-lived group had more naive CD4+ T cells, fewer expanded clones and increased TCR diversity, a pattern suggesting age selection. As age increased, observed TCR beta diversity per million T cells dropped in a roughly linear way, and a significant reduction was already evident by age around 41. Because donor CMV infection status was unknown, age-related changes in expanded clonotypes were potentially confounded.

Source material: blood. The clonotype originates from a woman aged 25 to 39 in good health. This chain joins TRBV12-3 or TRBV12-4 to TRBJ2-1; 7 bases in the junction line up with TRBD2. Here the CDR3 is given as CASRRTGTNSRDEQFL. Here is the DNA: TGTGCCAGCAGGCGCACCGGGACTAACTCACGGGATGAGCAGTTCTTA.